The TCR beta chain described here comes from a study of early stage breast cancer tumors. Repertoires were generated with immunoSEQ multiplex PCR, while TCRdb's copy carries only in-frame clones and drops some. Among around 28,000 clones, about 70% were seen once, and the ten largest hold around a third. The table lists this clone with a count of one. The CDR3 loop spans 13 amino acids. V lost 0 bases and J 6 bases, leaving 6 bases between the germline ends. Germline CDR1 PRHDT, CDR2 FYEKMQ (reference sequence). The chain employs TRBV13 and TRBJ1-3; D remains ambiguous. The source is a person between 50 and 60 years old with breast cancer. The specimen sequenced was blood. In DNA, the CDR3 is TGTGCCAGCAGCTTAGGGGCTGAAAACACCATATATTTT. Protein: CASSLGAENTIYF.